This T cell receptor (beta chain) was identified in a study of beta chain features in type 1 diabetes. For this clone: Its target is unknown.

The isolated RNA, all of it, was reverse transcribed, so expressed TCRB transcripts were what got sequenced. TCRdb keeps only in-frame clones here, not all; method: immunoSEQ multiplex PCR. The sample lists about 250,000 clones; approximately 14% were seen once. Germline trimming cut 2 bases from V and 2 bases from J; bases unmatched to any gene: 4. There are 14 residues in the CDR3. Looked up from germline, CDR1 is SGHNT and CDR2 is YYREEE (reference sequence). Findings of the study overall: There was a moderate but significant shortening of TCRB CDR3s in all four CD4+ subsets of Type 1 diabetes patients. Individuals with type 1 diabetes displayed fewer insertions and more deletions at VDJ junctions.

The receptor was isolated from a woman between 35 and 50 years old in good health. Input material: naive CD4+ T cells from blood. The V call is TRBV5-4, the J call TRBJ2-7, with 7 bases matching TRBD1. DNA for the CDR3: TGTGCCAGCAGCTTCCGGGACAGCACCTACGAGCAGTACTTC. This translates into CASSFRDSTYEQYF.